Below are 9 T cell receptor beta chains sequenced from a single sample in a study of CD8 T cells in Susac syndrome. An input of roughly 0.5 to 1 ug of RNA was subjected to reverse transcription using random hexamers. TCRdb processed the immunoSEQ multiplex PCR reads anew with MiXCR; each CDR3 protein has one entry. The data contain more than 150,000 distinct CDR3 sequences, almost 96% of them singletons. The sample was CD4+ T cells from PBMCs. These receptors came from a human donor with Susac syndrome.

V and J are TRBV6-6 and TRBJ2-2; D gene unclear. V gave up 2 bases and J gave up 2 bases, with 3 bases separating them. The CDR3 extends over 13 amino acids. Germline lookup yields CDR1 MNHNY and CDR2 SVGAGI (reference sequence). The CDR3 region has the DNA TGTGCCAGCAGTTACGCAAACACCGGGGAGCTGTTTTTT. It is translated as CASSYANTGELFF.

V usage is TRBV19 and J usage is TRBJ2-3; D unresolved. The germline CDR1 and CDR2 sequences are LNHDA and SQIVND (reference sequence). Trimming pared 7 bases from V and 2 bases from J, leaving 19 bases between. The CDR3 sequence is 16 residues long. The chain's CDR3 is CASKIQSRGYTDTQYF. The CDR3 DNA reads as TGTGCCAGTAAAATACAGTCCCGCGGCTACACAGATACGCAGTATTTT. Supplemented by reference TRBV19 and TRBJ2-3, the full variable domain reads DGGITQSPKYLFRKEGQNVTLSCEQNLNHDAMYWYRQDPGQGLRLIYYSQIVNDFQKGDIAEGYSVSREKKESFPLTVTSAQKNPTAFYLCASKIQSRGYTDTQYFGPGTRLTVL.

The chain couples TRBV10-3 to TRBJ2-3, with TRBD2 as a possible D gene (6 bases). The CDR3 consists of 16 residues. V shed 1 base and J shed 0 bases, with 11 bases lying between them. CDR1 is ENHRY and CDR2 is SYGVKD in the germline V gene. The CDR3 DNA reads TGTGCCATCAGTGAGTTGGCGGGGTCTAGCACAGATACGCAGTATTTT. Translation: CAISELAGSSTDTQYF.

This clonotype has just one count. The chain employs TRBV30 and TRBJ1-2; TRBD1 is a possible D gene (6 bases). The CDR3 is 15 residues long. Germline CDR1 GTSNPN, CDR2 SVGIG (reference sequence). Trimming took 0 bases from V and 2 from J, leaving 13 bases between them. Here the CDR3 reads CAWSVLPTGNYGYTF. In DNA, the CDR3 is TGTGCCTGGAGTGTACTCCCCACAGGGAACTATGGCTACACCTTC.

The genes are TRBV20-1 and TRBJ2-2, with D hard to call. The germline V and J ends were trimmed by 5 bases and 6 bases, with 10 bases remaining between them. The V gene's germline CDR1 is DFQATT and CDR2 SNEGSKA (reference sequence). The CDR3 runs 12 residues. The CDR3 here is CSALTMAGELFF. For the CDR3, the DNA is TGCAGTGCTCTAACTATGGCCGGGGAGCTGTTTTTT.

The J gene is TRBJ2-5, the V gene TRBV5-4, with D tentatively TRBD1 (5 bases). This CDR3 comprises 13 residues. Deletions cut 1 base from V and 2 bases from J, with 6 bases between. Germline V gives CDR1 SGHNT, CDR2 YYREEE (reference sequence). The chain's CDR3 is CASSLRQQETQYF. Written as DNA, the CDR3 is TGTGCCAGCAGCTTGAGACAGCAAGAGACCCAGTACTTC.

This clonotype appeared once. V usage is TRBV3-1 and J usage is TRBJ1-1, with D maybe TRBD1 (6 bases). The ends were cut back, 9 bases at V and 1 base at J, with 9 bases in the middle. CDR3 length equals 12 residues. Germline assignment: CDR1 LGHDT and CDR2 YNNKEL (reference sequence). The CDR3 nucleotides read TGTGCCAGTCAACAGGGGAACACTGAAGCTTTCTTT. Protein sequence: CASQQGNTEAFF. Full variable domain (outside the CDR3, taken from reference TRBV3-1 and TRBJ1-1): DTAVSQTPKYLVTQMGNDKSIKCEQNLGHDTMYWYKQDSKKFLKIMFSYNNKELIINETVPNRFSPKSPDKAHLNLHINSLELGDSAVYFCASQQGNTEAFFGQGTRLTVV.

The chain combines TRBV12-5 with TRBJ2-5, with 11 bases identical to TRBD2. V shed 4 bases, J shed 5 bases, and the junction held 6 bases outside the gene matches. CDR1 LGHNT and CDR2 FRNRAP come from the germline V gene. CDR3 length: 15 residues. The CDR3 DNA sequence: TGTGCTAGTGGTTGGGGCCTAGCGGGGGGTGAGACCCAGTACTTC. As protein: CASGWGLAGGETQYF.

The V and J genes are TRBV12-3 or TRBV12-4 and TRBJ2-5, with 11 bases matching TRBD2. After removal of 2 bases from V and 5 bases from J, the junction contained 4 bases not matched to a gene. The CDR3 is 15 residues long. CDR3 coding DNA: TGTGCCAGCAGTTTATCTAGCGGGGGGTTGGAGACCCAGTACTTC. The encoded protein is CASSLSSGGLETQYF.